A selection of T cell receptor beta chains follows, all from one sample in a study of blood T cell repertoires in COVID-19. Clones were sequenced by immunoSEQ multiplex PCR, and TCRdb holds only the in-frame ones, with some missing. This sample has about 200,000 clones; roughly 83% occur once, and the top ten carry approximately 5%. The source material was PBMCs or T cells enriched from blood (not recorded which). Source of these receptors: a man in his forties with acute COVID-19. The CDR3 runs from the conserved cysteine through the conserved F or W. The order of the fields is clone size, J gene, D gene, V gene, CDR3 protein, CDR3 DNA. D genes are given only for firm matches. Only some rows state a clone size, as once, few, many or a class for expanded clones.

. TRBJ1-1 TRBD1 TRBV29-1 CSVDGGQGDEAFF TGCAGCGTTGATGGGGGGCAGGGGGACGAAGCTTTCTTT
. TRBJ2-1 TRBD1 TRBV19 CASSGASGTGPYEQFF TGTGCCAGTTCCGGAGCCTCCGGGACAGGGCCTTATGAGCAGTTCTTC
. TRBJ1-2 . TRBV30 CAWGPRDIQIYGYTF TGTGCCTGGGGTCCCCGGGACATTCAAATCTATGGCTACACCTTC
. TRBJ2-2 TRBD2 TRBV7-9 CASSSLTSGSNTGELFF TGTGCCAGCAGTTCACTAACTAGCGGTTCGAACACCGGGGAGCTGTTTTTT
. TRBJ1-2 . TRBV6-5 CASRPDRNYGYTF TGTGCCAGCAGGCCGGACAGAAACTATGGCTACACCTTC
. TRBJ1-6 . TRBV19 CASSSLGEPYSPLHF TGTGCCAGTAGCTCACTCGGGGAACCGTATTCACCCCTCCACTTT
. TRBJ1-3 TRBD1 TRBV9 CASSDDRADTIYF TGTGCCAGCAGCGACGACAGGGCGGACACCATATATTTT
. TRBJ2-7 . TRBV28 CASSEGQPYEQYF TGTGCCAGCAGTGAAGGACAGCCCTACGAGCAGTACTTC
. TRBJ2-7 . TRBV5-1 CASSPRGAPPYEQYF TGCGCCAGCAGCCCGCGGGGAGCCCCCCCCTACGAGCAGTACTTC
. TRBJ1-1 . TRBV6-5 CASRTVQPEAFF TGTGCCAGCAGGACAGTGCAGCCTGAAGCTTTCTTT
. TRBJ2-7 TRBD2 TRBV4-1 CASSSTRTRSSYEQYF TGCGCCAGCAGCTCTACTAGGACTAGGAGCTCCTACGAGCAGTACTTC
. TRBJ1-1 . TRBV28 CASRGRRNTEAFF TGTGCCAGCCGAGGGCGGAGGAACACTGAAGCTTTCTTT
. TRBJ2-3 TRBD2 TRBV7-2 CASSRRPGGGTDTQYF TGTGCCAGCAGCCGTCGGCCGGGGGGGGGCACAGATACGCAGTATTTT
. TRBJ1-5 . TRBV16 CASSQSVTYGDVDQPQHF TGTGCCAGCAGCCAATCAGTTACTTACGGGGATGTGGACCAGCCCCAGCATTTT
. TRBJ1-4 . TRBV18 CASSKRPPGGVDPTLNEKLFF TGTGCCAGCTCAAAACGCCCTCCGGGAGGGGTTGACCCGACTCTTAATGAAAAACTGTTTTTT
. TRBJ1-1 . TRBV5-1 CASRLGWGDRYGEAFF TGCGCCAGCCGCTTGGGTTGGGGCGACAGATACGGAGAAGCTTTCTTT
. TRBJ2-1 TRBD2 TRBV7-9 CASRNWTSGRGYNEQFF TGTGCCAGCAGAAATTGGACTAGCGGGCGGGGCTACAATGAGCAGTTCTTC
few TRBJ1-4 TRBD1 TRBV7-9 CASSSPDRGDEKLFF TGTGCCAGCAGCTCCCCGGACAGGGGGGATGAAAAACTGTTTTTT
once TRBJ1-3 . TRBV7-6 CASSTPGDSGNTIYF TGTGCCAGCAGTACCCCGGGGGACTCTGGAAACACCATATATTTT
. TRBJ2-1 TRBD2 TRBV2 CASSDVGTSGRRNEQFF TGTGCCAGCAGTGATGTCGGGACTAGCGGGAGGAGGAATGAGCAGTTCTTC
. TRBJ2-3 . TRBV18 CASSDAGRRGTQYF TGTGCCAGCTCGGACGCGGGGCGAAGAGGTACGCAGTATTTT
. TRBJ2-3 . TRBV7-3 CASSLVRTSTDTQYF TGTGCCAGCAGCTTAGTCCGAACTAGCACAGATACGCAGTATTTT
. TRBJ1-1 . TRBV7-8 CASSWGQWGTEAFF TGTGCCAGCAGCTGGGGACAATGGGGCACTGAAGCTTTCTTT
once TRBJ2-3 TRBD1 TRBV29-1 CSVSPRDRGSDTQYF TGCAGCGTTAGCCCCCGGGACAGGGGATCAGATACGCAGTATTTT
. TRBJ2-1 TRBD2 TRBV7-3 CASSTGGGNEQFF TGTGCCAGCAGCACTGGGGGAGGGAATGAGCAGTTCTTC
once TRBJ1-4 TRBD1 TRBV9 CASSVAEGTGRRKLFF TGTGCCAGCAGCGTAGCCGAAGGGACAGGGAGACGGAAACTGTTTTTT